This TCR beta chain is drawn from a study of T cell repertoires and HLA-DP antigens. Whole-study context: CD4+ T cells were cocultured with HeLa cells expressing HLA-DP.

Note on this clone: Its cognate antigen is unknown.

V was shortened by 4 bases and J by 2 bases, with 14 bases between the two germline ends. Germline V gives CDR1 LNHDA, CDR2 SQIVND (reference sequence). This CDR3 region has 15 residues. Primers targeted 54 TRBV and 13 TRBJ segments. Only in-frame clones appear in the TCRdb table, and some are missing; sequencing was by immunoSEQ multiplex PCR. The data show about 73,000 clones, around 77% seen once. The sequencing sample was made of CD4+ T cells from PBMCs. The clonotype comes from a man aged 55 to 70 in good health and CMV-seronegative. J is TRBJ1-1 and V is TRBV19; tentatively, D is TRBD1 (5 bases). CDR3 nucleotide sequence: TGTGCCAGTAGTACTAGTCGGCAGGGCAACACTGAAGCTTTCTTT. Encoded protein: CASSTSRQGNTEAFF.